This is a list of T cell receptor beta chains from one sample in a study of blood T cell repertoires in COVID-19. The assay was immunoSEQ multiplex PCR, and TCRdb's table has in-frame clones only and misses some. In the table there are over 130,000 clones, over 75% of which are singletons. Sequencing input: PBMCs or T cells enriched from blood (not recorded which). The receptors were gathered from a man in his fifties or sixties in a cohort exposed to, infected with or recovered from COVID-19 (not recorded which). Each CDR3 is given with its conserved first and last residue. Each record gives: clone size, D gene, J gene, V gene, CDR3 protein, CDR3 DNA. D genes are given only for firm matches. Rows may omit the clone size; those that give it use once, few, many or a size class.

>NA|NA|TRBJ2-1|TRBV28
CASSSSPRTSGSYNEQFF
TGTGCCAGCAGTTCCTCCCCCCGGACCTCGGGATCCTACAATGAGCAGTTCTTC
>few|TRBD1|TRBJ1-1|TRBV28
CASSLGTGGTGVNTEAFF
TGTGCCAGCAGTTTAGGGACAGGGGGGACGGGCGTGAACACTGAAGCTTTCTTT
>NA|NA|TRBJ1-1|TRBV6-5
CASWRIMNTEAFF
TGTGCCAGTTGGCGGATAATGAACACTGAAGCTTTCTTT
>NA|NA|TRBJ1-1|TRBV5-4
CASSLRGGGTEAFF
TGTGCCAGCAGCTTACGGGGGGGTGGCACTGAAGCTTTCTTT
>NA|TRBD1|TRBJ2-5|TRBV19
CASSINQGAGETQYF
TGTGCCAGTAGTATAAACCAGGGGGCTGGCGAGACCCAGTACTTC
>NA|NA|TRBJ1-5|TRBV4-1
CASSQETVVSNQPQHF
TGCGCCAGCAGCCAAGAAACGGTTGTTAGCAATCAGCCCCAGCATTTT
>NA|NA|TRBJ2-7|TRBV27
CASSLGHGGTYEQYF
TGTGCCAGCAGTTTAGGACACGGCGGGACCTACGAGCAGTACTTC
>once|NA|TRBJ1-3|TRBV9
CASSVDPQGKGNTIYF
TGTGCCAGCAGCGTAGACCCACAGGGTAAAGGAAACACCATATATTTT
>NA|TRBD2|TRBJ2-7|TRBV11-2
CASSFQKTSGVYEQYF
TGTGCCAGCAGCTTCCAAAAGACTAGCGGGGTTTACGAGCAGTACTTC
>NA|NA|TRBJ2-7|TRBV5-4
CASSLAVQVEQYF
TGTGCCAGCAGCTTGGCCGTTCAGGTCGAGCAGTACTTC
>few|TRBD1|TRBJ1-6|TRBV28
CASQGQENSPLHF
TGTGCCAGCCAGGGACAGGAAAATTCACCCCTCCACTTT
>NA|TRBD1|TRBJ1-1|TRBV19
CASRPDRVTEAFF
TGTGCCAGTCGACCGGACAGGGTAACTGAAGCTTTCTTT
>NA|NA|TRBJ2-5|TRBV19
CASSMLVGGETQYF
TGTGCCAGTAGCATGCTTGTGGGGGGAGAGACCCAGTACTTC
>few|NA|TRBJ2-1|TRBV4-3
CASSPSWGEYNEQFF
TGCGCCAGCAGCCCGTCCTGGGGGGAATACAATGAGCAGTTCTTC
>NA|TRBD1|TRBJ1-2|TRBV29-1
CSVEGQGLGYTF
TGCAGCGTTGAGGGACAGGGACTTGGCTACACCTTC
>NA|TRBD2|TRBJ2-7|TRBV7-2
CASKLAGGWEQYF
TGTGCCAGCAAGCTAGCGGGGGGATGGGAGCAGTACTTC